Given below is one TCR beta chain in context. Next came a second PCR, run for roughly 6 to 11 cycles, which used a sample-barcoded 5' primer along with a J-beta primer mix. TCRdb ran MiXCR on the 5' RACE reads and lists one entry per CDR3 protein. The sample carries roughly 930,000 distinct CDR3 sequences, approximately 49% recorded once. This record belongs to a study of blood T cells in healthy people across ages. The V end lost 2 bases, the J end lost 2 bases, and 9 bases lay between the germline ends. This CDR3 spans 14 amino acids. The V gene's germline CDR1 is LNHNV and CDR2 YYDKDF (reference sequence).

The chain uses TRBV15 and TRBJ1-1; D is unresolved. The clonotype was recovered from a man younger than 45 in good health. Sequences were obtained from blood. The CDR3 DNA is TGTGCCACCAGCAGACCAACAGTCAACACTGAAGCTTTCTTT. Its translation is CATSRPTVNTEAFF.